The sequence of this T cell receptor (beta chain) was determined in a study of control samples from healthy donors and cancer patients. The assay was immunoSEQ multiplex PCR, and TCRdb's table has in-frame clones only and misses some. Here the sample spans about 160,000 clones, 85% to 90% being singletons. V lost 4 bases, J lost 0 bases, and 5 bases stayed unmatched. The CDR3 loop spans 15 amino acids. CDR1 and CDR2 (germline): LGHDT, YNNKEL (reference sequence). The TCR was taken from a man under 40 in good health. The chain couples TRBV3-1 (or the pseudogene TRBV3-2) to TRBJ2-7; 8 bases align to TRBD1. Sequencing was carried out using blood. Here the CDR3 DNA reads TGTGCCAGCAGCCTTCAGGGGGCGAGCTCCTACGAGCAGTACTTC. Amino acids: CASSLQGASSYEQYF.